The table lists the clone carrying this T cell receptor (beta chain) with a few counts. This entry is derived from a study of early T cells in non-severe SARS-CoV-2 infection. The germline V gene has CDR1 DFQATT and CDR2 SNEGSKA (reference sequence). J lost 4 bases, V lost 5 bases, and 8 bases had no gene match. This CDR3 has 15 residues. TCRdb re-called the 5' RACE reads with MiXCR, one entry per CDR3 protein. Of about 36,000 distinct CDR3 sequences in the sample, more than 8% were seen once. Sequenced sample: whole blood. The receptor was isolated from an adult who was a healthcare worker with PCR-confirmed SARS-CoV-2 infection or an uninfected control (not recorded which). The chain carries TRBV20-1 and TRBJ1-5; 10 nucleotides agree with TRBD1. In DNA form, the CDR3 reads TGCAGTGCTCGAGGGGGACAGGGGAAAAATCAGCCCCAGCATTTT. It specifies CSARGGQGKNQPQHF.